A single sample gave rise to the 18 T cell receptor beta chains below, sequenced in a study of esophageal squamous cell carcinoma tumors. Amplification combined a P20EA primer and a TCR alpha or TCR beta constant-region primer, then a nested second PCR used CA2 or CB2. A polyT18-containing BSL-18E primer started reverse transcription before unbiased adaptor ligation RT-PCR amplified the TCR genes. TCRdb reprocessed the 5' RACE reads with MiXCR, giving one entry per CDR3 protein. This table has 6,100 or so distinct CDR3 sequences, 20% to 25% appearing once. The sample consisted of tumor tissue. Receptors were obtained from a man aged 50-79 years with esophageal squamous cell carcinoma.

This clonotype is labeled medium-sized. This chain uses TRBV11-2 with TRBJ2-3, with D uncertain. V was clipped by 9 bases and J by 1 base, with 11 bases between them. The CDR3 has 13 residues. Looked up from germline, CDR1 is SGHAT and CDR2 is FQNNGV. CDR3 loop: CASRSSGTDTQYF. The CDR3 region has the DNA TGTGCCAGTCGTAGTTCCGGCACAGATACGCAGTATTTT.

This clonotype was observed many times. CDR3 region: CASRPTSNTGELFF. The CDR3 DNA follows: TGCGCCAGCAGGCCAACCTCGAACACCGGGGAGCTGTTTTTT. This chain links TRBV5-1 with TRBJ2-2, with unresolved D. The V and J ends lost 5 bases and 0 bases respectively, with 8 bases between them. There are 14 residues in the CDR3. Germline CDR1 is SGHRS and CDR2 is YFSETQ.

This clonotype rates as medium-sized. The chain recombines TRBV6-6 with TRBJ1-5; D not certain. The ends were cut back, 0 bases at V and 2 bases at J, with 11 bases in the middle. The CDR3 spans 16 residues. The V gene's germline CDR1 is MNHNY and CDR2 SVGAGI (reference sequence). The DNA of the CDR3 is TGTGCCAGCAGTTACTCGAACCTGGCAGGCAATCAGCCCCAGCATTTT. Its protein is CASSYSNLAGNQPQHF.

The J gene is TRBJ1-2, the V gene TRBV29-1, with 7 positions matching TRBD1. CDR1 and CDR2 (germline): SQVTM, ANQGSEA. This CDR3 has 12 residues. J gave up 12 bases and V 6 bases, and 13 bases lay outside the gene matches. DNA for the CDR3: TGCAGCGTCAGGGGGACGTTGGACGGCGACACCTTC. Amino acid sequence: CSVRGTLDGDTF.

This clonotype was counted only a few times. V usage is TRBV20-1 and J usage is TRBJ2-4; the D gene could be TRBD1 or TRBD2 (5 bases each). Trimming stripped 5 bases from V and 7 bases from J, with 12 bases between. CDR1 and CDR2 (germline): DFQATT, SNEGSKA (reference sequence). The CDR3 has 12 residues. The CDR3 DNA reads TGCAGTGCTGGGACGGCCCCCAACATTCAGTACTTC. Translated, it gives CSAGTAPNIQYF.

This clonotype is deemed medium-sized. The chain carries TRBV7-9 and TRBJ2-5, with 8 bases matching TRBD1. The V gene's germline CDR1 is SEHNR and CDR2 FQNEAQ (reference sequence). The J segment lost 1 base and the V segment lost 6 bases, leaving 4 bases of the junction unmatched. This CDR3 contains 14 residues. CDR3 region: CASRSRGLQETQYF. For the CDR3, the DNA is TGTGCCAGCAGGAGCAGGGGGCTCCAAGAGACCCAGTACTTC.

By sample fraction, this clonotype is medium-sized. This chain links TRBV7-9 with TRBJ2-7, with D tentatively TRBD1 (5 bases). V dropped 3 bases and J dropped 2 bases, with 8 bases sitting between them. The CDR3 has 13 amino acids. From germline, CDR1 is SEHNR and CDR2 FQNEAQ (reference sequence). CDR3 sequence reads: CASSLQGTYEQYF. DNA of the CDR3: TGTGCCAGCAGCTTGCAGGGAACCTACGAGCAGTACTTC.

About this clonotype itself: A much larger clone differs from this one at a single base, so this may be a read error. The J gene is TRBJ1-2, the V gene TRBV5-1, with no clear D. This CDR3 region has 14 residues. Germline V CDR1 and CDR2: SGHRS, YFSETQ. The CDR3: CASSLSGLADGDTF. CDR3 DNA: TGCGCCAGCAGCTTGTCTGGGCTTGCGGATGGCGACACCTTC. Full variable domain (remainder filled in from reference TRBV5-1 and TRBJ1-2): KAGVTQTPRYLIKTRGQQVTLSCSPISGHRSVSWYQQTPGQGLQFLFEYFSETQRNKGNFPGRFSGRQFSNSRSEMNVSTLELGDSALYLCASSLSGLADGDTFGSGTRLTVV.

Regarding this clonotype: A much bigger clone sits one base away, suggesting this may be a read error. CDR3 coding DNA: TGTGCCAGCAGTAGGACAGAAGACCAGCCCCAGCATTTT. It codes for CASSRTEDQPQHF. J is TRBJ1-5 and V is TRBV12-3 or TRBV12-4, with D tentatively TRBD1 (6 bases). CDR3 size: 13 residues. Trimming shortened V by 5 bases and J by 7 bases, and 12 bases separated the two germline ends.

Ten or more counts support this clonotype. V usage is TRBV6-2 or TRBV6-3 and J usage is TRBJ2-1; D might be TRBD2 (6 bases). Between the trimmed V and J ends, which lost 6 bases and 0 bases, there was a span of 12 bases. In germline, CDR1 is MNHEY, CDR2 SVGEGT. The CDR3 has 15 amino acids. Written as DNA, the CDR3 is TGTGCCAGCAGAAACCTACTAGCCTCCTACAATGAGCAGTTCTTC. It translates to CASRNLLASYNEQFF.

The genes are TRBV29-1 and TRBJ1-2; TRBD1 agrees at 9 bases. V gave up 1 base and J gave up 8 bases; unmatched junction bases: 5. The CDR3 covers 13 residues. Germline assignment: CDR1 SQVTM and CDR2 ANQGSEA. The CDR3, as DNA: TGCAGCGTTGAAGGGAACAGGGGGCAAGGCTACACCTTC. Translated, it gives CSVEGNRGQGYTF.

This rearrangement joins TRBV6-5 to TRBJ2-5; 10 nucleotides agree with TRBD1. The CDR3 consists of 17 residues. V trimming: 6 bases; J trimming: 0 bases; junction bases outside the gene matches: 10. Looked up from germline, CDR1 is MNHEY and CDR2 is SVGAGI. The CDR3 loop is CASSHRDRGGYQETQYF. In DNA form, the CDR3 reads TGTGCCAGCAGCCACCGGGACAGGGGAGGGTACCAAGAGACCCAGTACTTC.

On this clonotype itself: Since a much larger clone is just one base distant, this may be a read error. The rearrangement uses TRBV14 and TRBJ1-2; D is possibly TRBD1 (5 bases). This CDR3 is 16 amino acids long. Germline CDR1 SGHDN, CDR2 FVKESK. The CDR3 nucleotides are TGTGCCAGCAGTCTAAGAGGCGGGGCCATCGACTATGGCGACACCTTC. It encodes CASSLRGGAIDYGDTF.

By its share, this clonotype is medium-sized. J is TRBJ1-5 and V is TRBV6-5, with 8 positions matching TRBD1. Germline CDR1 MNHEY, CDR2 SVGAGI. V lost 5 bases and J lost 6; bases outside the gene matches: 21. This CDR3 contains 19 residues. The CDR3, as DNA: TGTGCCAGCAGTAAAGTTAACCCGGAGGACAGGGTGTATGGTCAGCCCCAGCATTTT. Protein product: CASSKVNPEDRVYGQPQHF.

This CDR3 is CASNLGQGNNEQFF. In DNA form, the CDR3 reads TGTGCCAGTAATTTGGGACAGGGGAACAATGAGCAGTTCTTC. This chain joins TRBV19 and TRBJ2-1, with 10 positions matching TRBD1. Germline CDR1 LNHDA, CDR2 SQIVND (reference sequence). V shed 7 bases, J shed 5 bases, and the junction held 5 bases outside the gene matches. There are 14 residues in the CDR3.

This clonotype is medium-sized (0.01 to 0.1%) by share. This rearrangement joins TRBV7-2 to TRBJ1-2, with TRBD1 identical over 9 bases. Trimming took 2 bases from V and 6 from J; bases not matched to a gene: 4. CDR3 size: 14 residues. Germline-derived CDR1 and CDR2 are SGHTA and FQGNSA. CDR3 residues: CASSLTGGAHGYTF. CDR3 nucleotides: TGTGCCAGCAGCTTAACAGGGGGCGCCCATGGCTACACCTTC.

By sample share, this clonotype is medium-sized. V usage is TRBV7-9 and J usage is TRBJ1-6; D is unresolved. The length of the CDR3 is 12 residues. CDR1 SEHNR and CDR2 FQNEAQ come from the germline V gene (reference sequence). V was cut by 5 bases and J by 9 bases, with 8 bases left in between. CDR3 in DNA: TGTGCCAGCAGCAAAGAGGGTTCACCCCTCCACTTT. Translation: CASSKEGSPLHF.

CDR3 sequence (DNA): TGTGCCAGCAGCTTACTCCAGGGAGCCAACGTCCTGACTTTC. Protein sequence: CASSLLQGANVLTF. This chain connects TRBV7-8 to TRBJ2-6, with D possibly TRBD1 on 5 matching bases. Trimming removed 2 bases at V and 7 bases at J, with 9 bases between. From germline, CDR1 is SGHVS and CDR2 FQNEAQ. The CDR3 is made up of 14 amino acids.